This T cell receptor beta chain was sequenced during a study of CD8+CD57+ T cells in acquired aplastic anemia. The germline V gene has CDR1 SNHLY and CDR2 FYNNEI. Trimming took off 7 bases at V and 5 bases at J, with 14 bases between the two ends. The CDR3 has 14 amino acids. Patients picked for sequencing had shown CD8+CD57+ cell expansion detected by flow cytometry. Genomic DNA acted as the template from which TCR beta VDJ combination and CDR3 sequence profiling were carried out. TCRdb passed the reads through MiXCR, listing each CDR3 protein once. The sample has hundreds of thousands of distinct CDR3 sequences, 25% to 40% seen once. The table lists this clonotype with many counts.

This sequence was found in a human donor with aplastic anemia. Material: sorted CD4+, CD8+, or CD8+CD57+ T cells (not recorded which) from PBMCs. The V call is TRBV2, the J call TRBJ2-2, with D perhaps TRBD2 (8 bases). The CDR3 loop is CASNVAGQTGELFF. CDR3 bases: TGTGCCAGCAACGTAGCGGGACAGACCGGGGAGCTGTTTTTT.